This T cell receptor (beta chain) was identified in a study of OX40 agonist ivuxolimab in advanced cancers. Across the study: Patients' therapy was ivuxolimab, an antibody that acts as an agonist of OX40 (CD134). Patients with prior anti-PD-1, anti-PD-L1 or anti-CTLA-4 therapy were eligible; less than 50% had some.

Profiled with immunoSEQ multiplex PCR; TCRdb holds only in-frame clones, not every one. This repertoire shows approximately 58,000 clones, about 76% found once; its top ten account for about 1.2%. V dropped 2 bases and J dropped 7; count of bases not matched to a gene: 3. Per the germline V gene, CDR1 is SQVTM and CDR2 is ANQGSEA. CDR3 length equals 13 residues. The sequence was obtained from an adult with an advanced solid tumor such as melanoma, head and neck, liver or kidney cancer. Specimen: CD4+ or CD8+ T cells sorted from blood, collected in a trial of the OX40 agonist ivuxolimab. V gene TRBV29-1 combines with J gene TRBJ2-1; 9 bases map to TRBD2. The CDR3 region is CSVERREGNEQFF. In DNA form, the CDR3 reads TGCAGCGTTGAAAGGCGGGAGGGAAATGAGCAGTTCTTC.